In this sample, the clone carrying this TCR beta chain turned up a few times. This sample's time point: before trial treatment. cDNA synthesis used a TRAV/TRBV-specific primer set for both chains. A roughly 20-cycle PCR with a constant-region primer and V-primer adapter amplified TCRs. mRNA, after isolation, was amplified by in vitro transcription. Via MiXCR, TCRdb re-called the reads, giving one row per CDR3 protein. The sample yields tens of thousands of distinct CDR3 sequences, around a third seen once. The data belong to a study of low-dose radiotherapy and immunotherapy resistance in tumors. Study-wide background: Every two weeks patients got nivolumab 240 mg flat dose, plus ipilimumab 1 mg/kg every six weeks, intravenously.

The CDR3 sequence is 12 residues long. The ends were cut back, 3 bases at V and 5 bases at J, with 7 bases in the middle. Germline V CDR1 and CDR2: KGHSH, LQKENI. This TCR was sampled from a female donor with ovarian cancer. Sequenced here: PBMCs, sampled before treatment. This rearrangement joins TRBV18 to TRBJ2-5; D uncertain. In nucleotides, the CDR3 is TGTGCCAGCTCACCGCTCGGGGAGACCCAGTACTTC. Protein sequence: CASSPLGETQYF. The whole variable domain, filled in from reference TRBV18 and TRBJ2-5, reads NAGVMQNPRHLVRRRGQEARLRCSPMKGHSHVYWYRQLPEEGLKFMVYLQKENIIDESGMPKERFSAEFPKEGPSILRIQQVVRGDSAAYFCASSPLGETQYFGPGTRLLVL.